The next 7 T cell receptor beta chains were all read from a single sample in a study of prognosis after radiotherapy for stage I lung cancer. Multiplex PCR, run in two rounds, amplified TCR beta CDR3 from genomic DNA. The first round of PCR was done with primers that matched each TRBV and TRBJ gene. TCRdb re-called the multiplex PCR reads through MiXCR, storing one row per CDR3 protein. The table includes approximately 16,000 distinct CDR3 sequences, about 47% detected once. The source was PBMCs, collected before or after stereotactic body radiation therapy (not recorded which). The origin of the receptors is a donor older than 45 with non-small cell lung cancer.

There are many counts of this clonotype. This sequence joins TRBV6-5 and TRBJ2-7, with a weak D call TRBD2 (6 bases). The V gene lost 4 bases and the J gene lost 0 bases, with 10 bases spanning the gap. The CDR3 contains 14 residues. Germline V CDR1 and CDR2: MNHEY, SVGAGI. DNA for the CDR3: TGTGCCAGCAGTTCGGGACTCCACTCCTACGAGCAGTACTTC. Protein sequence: CASSSGLHSYEQYF.

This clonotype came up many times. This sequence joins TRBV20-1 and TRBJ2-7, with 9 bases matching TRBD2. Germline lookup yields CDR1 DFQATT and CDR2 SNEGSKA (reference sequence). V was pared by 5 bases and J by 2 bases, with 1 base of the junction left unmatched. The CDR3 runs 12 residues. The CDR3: CSAPSGTYEQYF. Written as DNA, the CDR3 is TGCAGTGCTCCTAGCGGGACCTACGAGCAGTACTTC.

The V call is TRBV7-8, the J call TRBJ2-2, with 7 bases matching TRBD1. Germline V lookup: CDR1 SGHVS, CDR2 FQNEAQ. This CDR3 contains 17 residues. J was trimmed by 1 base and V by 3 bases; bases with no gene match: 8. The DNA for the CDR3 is TGTGCCAGCAGCTTTAGTTCTAGGGGGCGGAACACCGGGGAGCTGTTTTTT. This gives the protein CASSFSSRGRNTGELFF.

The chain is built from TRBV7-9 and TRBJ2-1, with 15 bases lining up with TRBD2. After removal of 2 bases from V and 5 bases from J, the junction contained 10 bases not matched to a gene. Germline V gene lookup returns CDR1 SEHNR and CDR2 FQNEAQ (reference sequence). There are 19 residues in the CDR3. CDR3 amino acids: CASSLTGLAGGLRNNEQFF. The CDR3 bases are TGTGCCAGCAGCTTAACGGGACTAGCGGGAGGCCTGAGGAACAATGAGCAGTTCTTC.

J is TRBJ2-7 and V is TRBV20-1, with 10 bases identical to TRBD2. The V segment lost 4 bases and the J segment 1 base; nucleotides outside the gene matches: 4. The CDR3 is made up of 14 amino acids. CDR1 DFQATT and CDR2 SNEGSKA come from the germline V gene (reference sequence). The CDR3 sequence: CSATGTSESYEQYF. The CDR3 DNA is TGCAGTGCTACCGGGACTAGCGAATCCTACGAGCAGTACTTC.

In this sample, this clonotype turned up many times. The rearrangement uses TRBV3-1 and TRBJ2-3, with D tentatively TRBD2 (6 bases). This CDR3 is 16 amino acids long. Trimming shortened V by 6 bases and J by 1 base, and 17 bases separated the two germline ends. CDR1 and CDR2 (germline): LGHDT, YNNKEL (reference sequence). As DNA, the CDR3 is TGTGCCAGCAGGACCTCTAGCGTCTTAGGCACAGATACGCAGTATTTT. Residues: CASRTSSVLGTDTQYF.

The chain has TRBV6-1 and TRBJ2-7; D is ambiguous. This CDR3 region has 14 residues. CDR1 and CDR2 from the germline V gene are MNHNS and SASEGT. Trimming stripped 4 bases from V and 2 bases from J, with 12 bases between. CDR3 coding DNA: TGTGCCAGCAGTGTTCGGACGGTTACCTACGAGCAGTACTTC. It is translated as CASSVRTVTYEQYF.